Presented here are 7 T cell receptor beta chains from one specimen sequenced in a study of blood T cell repertoires in COVID-19. Profiling relied on immunoSEQ multiplex PCR, and the TCRdb table lists in-frame clones only, not all of them. The data hold around 310,000 clones, with 90% observed a single time. Material for sequencing was peripheral blood. The receptors stem from a woman aged 40 to 55 with COVID-19, enrolled during active disease.

The chain is built from TRBV7-3 and TRBJ2-1; TRBD2 is a possible D gene (6 bases). There are 15 residues in the CDR3. V shed 1 base and J shed 6 bases, with 13 bases lying between them. Germline assignment: CDR1 SGHTA and CDR2 FQGTGA. The CDR3 nucleotides read TGTGCCAGCAGCTTAAAGGGCGGGATGGCCAATGAGCAGTTCTTC. This translates into CASSLKGGMANEQFF.

This chain joins TRBV10-3 and TRBJ1-4; D remains unclear. Per the germline V gene, CDR1 is ENHRY and CDR2 is SYGVKD. V shed 7 bases and J shed 3 bases, with 9 bases lying between them. The CDR3 runs to 13 residues. CDR3 loop: CAINSGSNEKLFF. In DNA, the CDR3 is TGTGCCATCAATTCGGGATCTAATGAAAAACTGTTTTTT.

This clone was seen once. The genes are TRBV19 and TRBJ1-1; 8 nucleotides line up with TRBD1. Losses at the gene ends were 5 bases for V and 3 bases for J; bases not matched to a gene: 8. Looked up from germline, CDR1 is LNHDA and CDR2 is SQIVND (reference sequence). The CDR3 is 15 residues long. CDR3 DNA: TGTGCCAGTAGTCCCGGGACAGGCGGGTACACTGAAGCTTTCTTT. Translating gives CASSPGTGGYTEAFF.

The chain recombines TRBV7-2 with TRBJ1-6, with D tentatively TRBD1 (5 bases). This CDR3 contains 15 residues. The germline CDR1 and CDR2 sequences are SGHTA and FQGNSA. Trimming cost V 2 bases and J 6 bases, with 11 bases left between them. The CDR3 sequence: CASSLIGRVNSPLHF. The CDR3 bases are TGTGCCAGCAGCTTAATAGGCAGGGTTAATTCACCCCTCCACTTT.

This sequence joins TRBV5-4 and TRBJ1-2, with no clear D. V was trimmed by 4 bases and J by 3 bases, leaving 10 bases between them. Germline assignment: CDR1 SGHNT and CDR2 YYREEE (reference sequence). The CDR3 spans 13 residues. CDR3 DNA sequence: TGTGCCAGCAGCGTTCTCCGGGACTATGGCTACACCTTC. Encoded protein: CASSVLRDYGYTF.

J is TRBJ2-7 and V is TRBV30; 8 positions match TRBD1. Germline V CDR1 and CDR2: GTSNPN, SVGIG (reference sequence). V trimming: 1 base; J trimming: 0 bases; junction bases outside the gene matches: 5. This CDR3 has 15 residues. The CDR3 reads CAWSEQGEISYEQYF. In nucleotides, the CDR3 is TGTGCCTGGAGTGAACAGGGGGAGATCTCCTACGAGCAGTACTTC.

The V call is TRBV27, the J call TRBJ2-7; TRBD2 aligns across 7 bases. The CDR3 runs 16 residues. Trimming took 3 bases from V and 3 from J; bases not matched to a gene: 11. CDR1 and CDR2 (germline): MNHEY, SMNVEV (reference sequence). The CDR3 loop reads CASSFEGSGGGYEQYF. Written as DNA, the CDR3 is TGTGCCAGCAGTTTCGAGGGGTCGGGGGGTGGCTACGAGCAGTACTTC.